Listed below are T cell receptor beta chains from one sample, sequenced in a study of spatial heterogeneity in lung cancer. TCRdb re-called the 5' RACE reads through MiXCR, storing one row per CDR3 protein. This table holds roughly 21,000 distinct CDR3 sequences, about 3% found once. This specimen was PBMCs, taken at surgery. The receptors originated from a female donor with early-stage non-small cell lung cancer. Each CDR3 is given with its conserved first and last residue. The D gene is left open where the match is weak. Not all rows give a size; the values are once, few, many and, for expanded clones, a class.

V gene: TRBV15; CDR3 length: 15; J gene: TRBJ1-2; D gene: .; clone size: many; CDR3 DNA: TGTGCCACCAGCAGGGGTTTGCATACTAACTATGGCTACACCTTC; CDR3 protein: CATSRGLHTNYGYTF
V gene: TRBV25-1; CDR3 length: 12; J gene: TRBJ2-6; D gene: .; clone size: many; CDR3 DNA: TGTGCCAGCAGCTTTGGGGCCAACGTCCTGACTTTC; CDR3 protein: CASSFGANVLTF
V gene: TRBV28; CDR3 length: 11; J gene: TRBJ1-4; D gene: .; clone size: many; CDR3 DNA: TGTGCCAGCAGGTGGAATGAAAAACTGTTTTTT; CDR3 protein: CASRWNEKLFF
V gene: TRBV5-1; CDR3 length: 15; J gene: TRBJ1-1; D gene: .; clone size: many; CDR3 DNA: TGCGCCAGCAGCCCCTCGTTCGGGGGGGGGCCTGAAGCTTTCTTT; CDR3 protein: CASSPSFGGGPEAFF
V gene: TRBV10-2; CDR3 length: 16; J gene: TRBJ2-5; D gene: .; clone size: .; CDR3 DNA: TGCGCCAGCAGTCCTACCGGGCCCTCTCTAGGAGAGACCCAGTACTTC; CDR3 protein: CASSPTGPSLGETQYF
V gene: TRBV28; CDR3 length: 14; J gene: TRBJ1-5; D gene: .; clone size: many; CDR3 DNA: TGTGCCAGCAACTCCGGGACCCTCAATCAGCCCCAGCATTTT; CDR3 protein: CASNSGTLNQPQHF
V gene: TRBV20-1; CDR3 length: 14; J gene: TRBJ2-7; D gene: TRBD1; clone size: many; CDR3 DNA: TGCAGTGCAAGGGGACAGGGTGGAGTCTACGAGCAGTACTTC; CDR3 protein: CSARGQGGVYEQYF
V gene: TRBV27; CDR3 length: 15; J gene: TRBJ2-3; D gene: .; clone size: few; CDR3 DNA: TGTGCCACCTCGAGGCAGGGCTTTATAGAAGATACGCAGTATTTT; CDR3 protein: CATSRQGFIEDTQYF
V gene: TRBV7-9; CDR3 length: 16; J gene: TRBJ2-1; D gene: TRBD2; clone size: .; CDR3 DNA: TGTGCCAGCAGCTCCCGAGGACTAGCGGGATTCAATGAGCAGTTCTTC; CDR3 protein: CASSSRGLAGFNEQFF
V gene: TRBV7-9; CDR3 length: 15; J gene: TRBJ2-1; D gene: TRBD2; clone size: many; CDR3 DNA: TGTGCCAGCAGCCCCCTAGCGGGAGTTAACAATGAGCAGTTCTTC; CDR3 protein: CASSPLAGVNNEQFF
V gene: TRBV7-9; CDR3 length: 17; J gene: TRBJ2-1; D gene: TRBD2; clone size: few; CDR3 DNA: TGTGCCAGCAGCTTACCCCTACTAGCGGGAGGGTTATATGAGCAGTTCTTC; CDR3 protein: CASSLPLLAGGLYEQFF
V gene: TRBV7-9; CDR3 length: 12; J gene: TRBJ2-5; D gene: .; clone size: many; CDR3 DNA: TGTGCCAGCAGCCAATTCCAAGAGACCCAGTACTTC; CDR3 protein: CASSQFQETQYF
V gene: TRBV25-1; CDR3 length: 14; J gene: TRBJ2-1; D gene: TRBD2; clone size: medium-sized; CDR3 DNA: TGTGCCAGCAGTGTAGCGGGAAGCCACAATGAGCAGTTCTTC; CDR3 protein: CASSVAGSHNEQFF
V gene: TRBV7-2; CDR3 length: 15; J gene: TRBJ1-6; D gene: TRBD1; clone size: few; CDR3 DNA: TGTGCCAGCAGCCACAGGGGGGACTATAATTCACCCCTCCACTTT; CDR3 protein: CASSHRGDYNSPLHF
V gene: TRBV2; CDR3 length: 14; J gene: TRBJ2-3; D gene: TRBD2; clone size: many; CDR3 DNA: TGTGCCAGCATCCCTAGCGGGAGAGCAGATACGCAGTATTTT; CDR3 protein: CASIPSGRADTQYF
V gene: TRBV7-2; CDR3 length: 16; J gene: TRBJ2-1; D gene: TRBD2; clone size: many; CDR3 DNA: TGTGCCAGCAGCCCCCAGGGACTAGCGGCCTACAATGAGCAGTTCTTC; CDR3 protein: CASSPQGLAAYNEQFF
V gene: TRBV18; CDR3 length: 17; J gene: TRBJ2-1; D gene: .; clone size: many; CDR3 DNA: TGTGCCAGCTCACCACCCATAGCGGTTAGCTCCTACAATGAGCAGTTCTTC; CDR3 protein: CASSPPIAVSSYNEQFF
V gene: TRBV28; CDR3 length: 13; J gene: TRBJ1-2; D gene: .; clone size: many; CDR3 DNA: TGTGCCAGCAGCCCCGCGGGGCCCTATGGCTACACCTTC; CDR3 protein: CASSPAGPYGYTF
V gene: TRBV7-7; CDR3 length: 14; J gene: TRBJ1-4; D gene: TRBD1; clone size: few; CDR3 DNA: TGTGCTAGCAGTCCAGGGGGAACTAATGAAAAACTGTTTTTT; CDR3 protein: CASSPGGTNEKLFF
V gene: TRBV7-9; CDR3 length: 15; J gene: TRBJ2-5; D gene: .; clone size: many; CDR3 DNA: TGTGCCAGCACCTTGGAGCGGAGGTCCCAAGAGACCCAGTACTTC; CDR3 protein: CASTLERRSQETQYF
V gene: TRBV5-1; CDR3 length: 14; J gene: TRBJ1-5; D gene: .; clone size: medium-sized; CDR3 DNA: TGCGCCAGCAGTCCCGACAGCACCAATCAGCCCCAGCATTTT; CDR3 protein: CASSPDSTNQPQHF
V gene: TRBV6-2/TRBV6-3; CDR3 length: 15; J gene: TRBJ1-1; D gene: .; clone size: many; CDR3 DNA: TGTGCCAGCAGTTACTCGAGTCCCGGGACTCCTGAAGCTTTCTTT; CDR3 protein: CASSYSSPGTPEAFF
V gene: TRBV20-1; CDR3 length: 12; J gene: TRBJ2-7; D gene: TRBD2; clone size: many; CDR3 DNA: TGCAGAAGTAGCGGGGACTCCTACGAGCAGTACTTC; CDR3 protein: CRSSGDSYEQYF
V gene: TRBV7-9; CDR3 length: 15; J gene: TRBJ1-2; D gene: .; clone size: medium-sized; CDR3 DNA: TGTGCCAGCAGCTTGGCCTTGAAGGACCGATTAGACTACACCTTC; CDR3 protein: CASSLALKDRLDYTF
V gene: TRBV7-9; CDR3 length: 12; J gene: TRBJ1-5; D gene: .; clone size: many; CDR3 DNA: TGTGCCAGCAGCGACAGTTATCAGCCCCAGCATTTT; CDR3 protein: CASSDSYQPQHF
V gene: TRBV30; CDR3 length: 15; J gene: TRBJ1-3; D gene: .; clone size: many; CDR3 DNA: TGTGCCTGGAGTGTAGGCCCTTCCCCTGGAAACACCATATATTTT; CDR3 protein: CAWSVGPSPGNTIYF
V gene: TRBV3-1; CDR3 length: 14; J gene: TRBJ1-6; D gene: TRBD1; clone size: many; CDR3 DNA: TGTGCCAGCAGCCCAGGACAGGGGTACTCACCCCTCCACTTT; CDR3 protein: CASSPGQGYSPLHF
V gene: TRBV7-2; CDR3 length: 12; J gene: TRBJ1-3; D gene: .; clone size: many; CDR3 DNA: TGTGCCAGCAGCCTCGGTGGAAACACCATATATTTT; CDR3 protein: CASSLGGNTIYF
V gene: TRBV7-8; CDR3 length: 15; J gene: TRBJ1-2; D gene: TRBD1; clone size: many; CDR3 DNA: TGTGCCAGCAGCACCAGGGACAGCTATTCGGGCGGCTACACCTTC; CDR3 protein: CASSTRDSYSGGYTF
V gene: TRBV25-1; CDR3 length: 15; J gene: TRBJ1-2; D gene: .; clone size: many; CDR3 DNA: TGTGCCAGCAGTGACAACGACAGACCCCTTCGTGGCTACACCTTC; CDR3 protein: CASSDNDRPLRGYTF
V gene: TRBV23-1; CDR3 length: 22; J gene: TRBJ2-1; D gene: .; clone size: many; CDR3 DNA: TGCGCCAGCAGTCAATCGACGAAGCTGGACAGGGGCCAGCGGGGGTGTCGAGATGAGCAGTTCTTC; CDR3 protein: CASSQSTKLDRGQRGCRDEQFF
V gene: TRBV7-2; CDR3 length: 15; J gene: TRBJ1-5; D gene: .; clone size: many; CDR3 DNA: TGTGCCAGCAGCTTAACGACAGCCTCCAATCAGCCCCAGCATTTT; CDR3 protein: CASSLTTASNQPQHF
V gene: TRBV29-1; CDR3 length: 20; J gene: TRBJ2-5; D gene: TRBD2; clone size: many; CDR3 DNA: TGCAGCGTCCCCTCGTCAGCTAGCGGGAGAAACCCGAACGAGGGGGAGACCCAGTACTTC; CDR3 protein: CSVPSSASGRNPNEGETQYF
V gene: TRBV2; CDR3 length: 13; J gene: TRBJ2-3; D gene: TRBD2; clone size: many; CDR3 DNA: TGTGCCAGCATTCCAGCGGGAGTAAATACGCAGTATTTT; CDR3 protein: CASIPAGVNTQYF
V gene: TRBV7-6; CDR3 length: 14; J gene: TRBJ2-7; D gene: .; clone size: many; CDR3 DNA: TGTGCCAGCAGCTCCAAAGCCGGGGACTACGAGCAGTACTTC; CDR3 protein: CASSSKAGDYEQYF
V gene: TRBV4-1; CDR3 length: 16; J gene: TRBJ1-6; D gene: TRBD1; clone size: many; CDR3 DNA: TGCGCCAGCAGCCAAGAGAGCCTACACACAGGGGCACCCCTCCACTTT; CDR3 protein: CASSQESLHTGAPLHF
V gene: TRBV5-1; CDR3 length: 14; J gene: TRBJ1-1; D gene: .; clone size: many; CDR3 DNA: TGCGCCAGCAGCTCAGACGGGCGGCACACTGAAGCTTTCTTT; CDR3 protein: CASSSDGRHTEAFF
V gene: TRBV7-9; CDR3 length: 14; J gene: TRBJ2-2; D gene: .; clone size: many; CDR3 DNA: TGTGCCAGCAGCTTAGCCCCGTACACCGGGGAGCTGTTTTTT; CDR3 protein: CASSLAPYTGELFF
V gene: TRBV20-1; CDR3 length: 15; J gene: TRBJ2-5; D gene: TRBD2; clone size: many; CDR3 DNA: TGCAGTGTTGCCCCTCTAGCGGGAGGGCATGAGACCCAGTACTTC; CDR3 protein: CSVAPLAGGHETQYF
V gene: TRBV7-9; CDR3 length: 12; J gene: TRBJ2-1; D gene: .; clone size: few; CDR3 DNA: TGTGCCAGCAGCCCCCAGGACAATGAGCAGTTCTTC; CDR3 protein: CASSPQDNEQFF
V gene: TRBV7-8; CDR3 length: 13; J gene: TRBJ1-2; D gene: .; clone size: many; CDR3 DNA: TGTGCCAGCAGCTTAGCTGGGAATGGTGGCTACACCTTC; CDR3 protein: CASSLAGNGGYTF
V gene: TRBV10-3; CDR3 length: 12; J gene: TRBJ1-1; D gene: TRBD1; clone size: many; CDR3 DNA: TGTGCCATCCAGGGGGGGGGCACTGAAGCTTTCTTT; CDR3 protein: CAIQGGGTEAFF
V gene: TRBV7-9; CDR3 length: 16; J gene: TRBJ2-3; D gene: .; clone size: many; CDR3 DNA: TGTGCCAGCAGCTCACCCCGGGACCTAAATACAGATACGCAGTATTTT; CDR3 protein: CASSSPRDLNTDTQYF
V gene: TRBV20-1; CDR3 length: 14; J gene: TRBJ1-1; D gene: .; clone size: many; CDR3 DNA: TGCAGTGCTAGGTCCGGGACCGCCTCCACTGAAGCTTTCTTT; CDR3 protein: CSARSGTASTEAFF
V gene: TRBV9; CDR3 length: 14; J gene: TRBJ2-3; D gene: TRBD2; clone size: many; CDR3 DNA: TGTGCCAGCAATCCCGGGAGGGTCGCAGATACGCAGTATTTT; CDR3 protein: CASNPGRVADTQYF
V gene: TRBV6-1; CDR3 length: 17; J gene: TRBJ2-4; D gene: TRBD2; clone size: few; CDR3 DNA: TGTGCCAGCAGTGAAGCGCGGCTAGCGGGAGCCAAAAACATTCAGTACTTC; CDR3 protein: CASSEARLAGAKNIQYF
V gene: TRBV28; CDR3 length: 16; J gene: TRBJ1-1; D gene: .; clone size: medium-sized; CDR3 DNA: TGTGCCAGCAGTTTATGGGGACCTTGGGTGAACACTGAAGCTTTCTTT; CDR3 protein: CASSLWGPWVNTEAFF
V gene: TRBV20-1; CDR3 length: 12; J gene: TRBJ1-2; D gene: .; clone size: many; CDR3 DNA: TGCAGTGCTAGACCTTTTGGCTATGGCTACACCTTC; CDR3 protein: CSARPFGYGYTF
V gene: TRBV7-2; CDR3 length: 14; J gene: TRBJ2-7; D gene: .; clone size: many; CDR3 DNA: TGTGCCAGCAGCTTAGAGGTACTTTCCTACGAGCAGTACTTC; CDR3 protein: CASSLEVLSYEQYF